This T cell receptor (beta chain) was retrieved from a study of shared clonotypes between healthy human individuals. The germline V gene has CDR1 ENHRY and CDR2 SYGVKD. V dropped 3 bases and J dropped 6; count of bases not matched to a gene: 6. This CDR3 has 15 residues. Profiling relied on immunoSEQ multiplex PCR, and the TCRdb table lists in-frame clones only, not all of them. The table has around 500,000 clones, around 80% seen once. Sequencing input: PBMCs. The TCR was taken from a woman in her thirties or forties in good health. Some clones in this sample may be carry-over from other donors' samples. The V and J genes are TRBV10-3 and TRBJ2-2; 8 nucleotides align to TRBD2. The CDR3 loop is CAISEIGLAAGELFF. DNA of the CDR3: TGTGCCATCAGTGAAATAGGACTAGCCGCCGGGGAGCTGTTTTTT.